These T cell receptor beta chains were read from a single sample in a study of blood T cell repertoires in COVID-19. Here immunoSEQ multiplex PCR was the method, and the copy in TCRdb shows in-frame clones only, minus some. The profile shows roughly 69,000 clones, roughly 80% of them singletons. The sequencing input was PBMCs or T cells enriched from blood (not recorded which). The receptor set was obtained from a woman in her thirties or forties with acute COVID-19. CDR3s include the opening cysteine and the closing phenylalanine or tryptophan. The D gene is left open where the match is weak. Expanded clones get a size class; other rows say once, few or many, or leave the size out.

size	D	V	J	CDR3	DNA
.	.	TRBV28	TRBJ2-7	CASSLEGYEQYF	TGTGCCAGCAGTTTAGAGGGCTACGAGCAGTACTTC
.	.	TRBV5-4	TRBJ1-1	CASSLVRGGNTEAFF	TGTGCCAGCAGCTTGGTAAGGGGTGGGAACACTGAAGCTTTCTTT
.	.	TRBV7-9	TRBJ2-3	CASSLAAGPPGPQYF	TGTGCCAGCAGCTTAGCAGCGGGCCCCCCGGGTCCGCAGTATTTT
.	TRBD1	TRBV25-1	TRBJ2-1	CASSPPGGAYNEQFF	TGTGCCAGCTCCCCCCCAGGGGGTGCCTACAATGAGCAGTTCTTC
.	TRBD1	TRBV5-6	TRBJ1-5	CASSLRGTGVLQKQPQHF	TGTGCCAGCAGCTTGAGGGGGACAGGGGTTCTTCAGAAGCAGCCCCAGCATTTT
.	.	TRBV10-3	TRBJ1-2	CAISDTLSNYGYTF	TGTGCCATCAGTGATACTCTATCTAACTATGGCTACACCTTC
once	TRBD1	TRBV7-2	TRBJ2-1	CASSGDRANYNEQFF	TGTGCCAGCAGCGGCGACAGGGCTAACTACAATGAGCAGTTCTTC
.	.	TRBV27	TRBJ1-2	CASSDLRGMDGYTF	TGTGCCAGCAGTGACCTCAGGGGAATGGATGGCTACACCTTC
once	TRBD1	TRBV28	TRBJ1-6	CASSKLTGGESTPLHF	TGTGCCAGCAGCAAACTGACAGGGGGCGAATCTACACCCCTCCACTTT
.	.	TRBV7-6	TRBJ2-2	CASSFASPNTGELFF	TGTGCCAGCAGCTTTGCGTCCCCGAACACCGGGGAGCTGTTTTTT
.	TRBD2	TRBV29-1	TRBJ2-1	CSVIAGGGNEQFF	TGCAGCGTCATAGCGGGAGGGGGGAATGAGCAGTTCTTC
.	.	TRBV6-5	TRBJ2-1	CASSYTAGGSEAGFF	TGTGCCAGCAGTTACACGGCAGGGGGGTCCGAAGCGGGGTTCTTC
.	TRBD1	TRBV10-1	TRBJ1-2	CASSGGTASNYGYTF	TGCGCCAGCAGTGGAGGGACAGCGTCTAACTATGGCTACACCTTC
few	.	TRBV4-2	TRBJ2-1	CASREQESSYNEQFF	TGTGCCAGCAGAGAACAGGAAAGCTCCTACAATGAGCAGTTCTTC
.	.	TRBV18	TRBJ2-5	CASSPPTGLETQYF	TGTGCCAGCTCACCACCAACCGGGTTGGAGACCCAGTACTTC
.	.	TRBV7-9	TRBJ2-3	CASSYEGDTQYF	TGTGCCAGCAGCTACGAGGGAGATACGCAGTATTTT
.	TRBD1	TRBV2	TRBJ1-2	CASADRGLSGYTF	TGTGCCAGCGCGGACAGGGGGCTATCCGGCTACACCTTC
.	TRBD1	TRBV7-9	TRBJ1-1	CASKNHRGRSTEAFF	TGTGCCAGCAAAAACCACAGGGGCAGAAGCACTGAAGCTTTCTTT
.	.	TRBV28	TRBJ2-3	CASRYTDTQYF	TGTGCCAGCAGATACACAGATACGCAGTATTTT
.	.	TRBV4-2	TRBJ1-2	CASSQGWAGYGYTF	TGTGCCAGCAGCCAAGGTTGGGCAGGATATGGCTACACCTTC
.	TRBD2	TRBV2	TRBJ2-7	CASSSGTRIYEQYF	TGTGCCAGCAGTTCCGGGACTAGAATCTACGAGCAGTACTTC
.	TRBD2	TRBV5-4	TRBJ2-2	CASSLGGLGRSATGELFF	TGTGCCAGCAGCTTGGGGGGACTAGGACGTAGCGCCACCGGGGAGCTGTTTTTT
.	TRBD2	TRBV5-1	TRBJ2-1	CASSREASGSSYNEQFF	TGCGCCAGCAGCCGGGAGGCTAGCGGGTCCTCTTACAATGAGCAGTTCTTC